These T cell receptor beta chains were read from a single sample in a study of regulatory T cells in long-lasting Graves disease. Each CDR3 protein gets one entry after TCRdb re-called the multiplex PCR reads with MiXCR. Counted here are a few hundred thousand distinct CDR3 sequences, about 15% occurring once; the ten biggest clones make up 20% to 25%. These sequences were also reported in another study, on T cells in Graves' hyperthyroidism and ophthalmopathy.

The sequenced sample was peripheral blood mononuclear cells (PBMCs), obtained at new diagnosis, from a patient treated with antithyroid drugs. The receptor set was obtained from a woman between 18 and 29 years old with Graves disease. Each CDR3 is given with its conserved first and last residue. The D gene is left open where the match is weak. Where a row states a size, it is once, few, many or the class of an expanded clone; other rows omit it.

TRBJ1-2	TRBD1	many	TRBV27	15	TGTGCCAGCAGTCCGGGGACAGGGATGTTCGGAGGCTACACCTTC	CASSPGTGMFGGYTF
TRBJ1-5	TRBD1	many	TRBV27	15	TGTGCCAGCAGGCGACAGGGGGCGGGCAATCAGCCCCAGCATTTT	CASRRQGAGNQPQHF
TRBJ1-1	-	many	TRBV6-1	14	TGTGCCAGCAGTGCCTCCGGGTCGAGGGCTGAAGCTTTCTTT	CASSASGSRAEAFF
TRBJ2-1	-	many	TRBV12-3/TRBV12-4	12	TGTGCCAGCAGTCCTCTATCCAATGAGCAGTTCTTC	CASSPLSNEQFF
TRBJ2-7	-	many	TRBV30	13	TGTGCCTGCCTTGGGGGTTCCCCCTACGAGCAGTACTTC	CACLGGSPYEQYF
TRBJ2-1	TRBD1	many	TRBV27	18	TGTGCCAGCAGCCCGGGACAGGGTAGCGCGAGCTCCTACAATGAGCAGTTCTTC	CASSPGQGSASSYNEQFF
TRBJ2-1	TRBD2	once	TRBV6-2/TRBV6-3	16	TGTGCCAGCAGTTACTCTACTAGCGGGGCTTACAATGAGCAGTTCTTC	CASSYSTSGAYNEQFF
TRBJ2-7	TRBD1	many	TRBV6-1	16	TGTGCCAGCAGTGAAAGGATAGGACAGGGAAATGGCGAGCAGTACTTC	CASSERIGQGNGEQYF
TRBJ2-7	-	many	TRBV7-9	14	TGTGCCAGCAGCTTGGGCGGGCCCCTAGAAGAGCAGTACTTC	CASSLGGPLEEQYF
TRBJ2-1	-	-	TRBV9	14	TGTGCCAGCAGCGTAGCCGCGCAATACAATGAGCAGTTCTTC	CASSVAAQYNEQFF
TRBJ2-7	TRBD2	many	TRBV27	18	TGTGCCAGCAGTAAACTAGCGGGAGTTCAGGCCAACACCTACGAGCAGTACTTC	CASSKLAGVQANTYEQYF
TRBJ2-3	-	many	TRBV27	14	TGTGCCAGCTGGGGTGGACCGAGCACAGATACGCAGTATTTT	CASWGGPSTDTQYF
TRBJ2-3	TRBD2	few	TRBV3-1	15	TGTGCCAGCAGCCGCTTCATGGGAGGGACAGATACGCAGTATTTT	CASSRFMGGTDTQYF
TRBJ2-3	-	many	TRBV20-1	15	TGCAGTGCTAGAAATTTGGGTACCCCAAAAGATACGCAGTATTTT	CSARNLGTPKDTQYF
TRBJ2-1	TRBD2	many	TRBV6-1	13	TGTGCCAGCAAGACTAGCGGTGGAAATGAGCAGTTCTTC	CASKTSGGNEQFF
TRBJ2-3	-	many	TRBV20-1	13	TGCAGTGCTCCGAGGGCCGGGGGAGATACGCAGTATTTT	CSAPRAGGDTQYF
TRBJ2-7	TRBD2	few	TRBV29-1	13	TGCAGCGTTGTAGGCGGGAGCGGCGACGAGCAGTACTTC	CSVVGGSGDEQYF
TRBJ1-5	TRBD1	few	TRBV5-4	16	TGTGCCAGCAGCTTGTGGGACAGGGGCGGCAATCAGCCCCAGCATTTT	CASSLWDRGGNQPQHF
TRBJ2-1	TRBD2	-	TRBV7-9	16	TGTGCCAGCAGCTTAATAAGGGGACTAGCGGGAGGAGGGCAGTTCTTC	CASSLIRGLAGGGQFF
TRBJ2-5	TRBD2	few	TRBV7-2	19	TGTGCCAGCAGCTTAGGGCTCCGTGGAGGCGGGAGGAGCCAAGAGACCCAGTACTTC	CASSLGLRGGGRSQETQYF
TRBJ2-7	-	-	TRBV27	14	TGTGCCAGCAGCCCAGTACAGGGATACTACGAGCAGTACTTC	CASSPVQGYYEQYF
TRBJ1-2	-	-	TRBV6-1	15	TGTGCCAGCACCGACATCGGGGATAACATAGTGGGCTACACCTTC	CASTDIGDNIVGYTF
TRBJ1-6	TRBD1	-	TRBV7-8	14	TGTGCCAGCAGTTCGGACAGGGATGGATCACCCCTCCACTTT	CASSSDRDGSPLHF
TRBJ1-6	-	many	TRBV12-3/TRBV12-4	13	TGTGCCAGCAAGTATGGGGGGTTGTCACCCCTCCACTTT	CASKYGGLSPLHF
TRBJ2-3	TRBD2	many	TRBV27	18	TGTGCCAGCAGTATAGTGGGGACTAGCGGGAGGGAAAAGGATACGCAGTATTTT	CASSIVGTSGREKDTQYF
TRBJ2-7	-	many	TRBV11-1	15	TGTGCCAGCAGCGCCTCCCGGGGCCCTGGGAGGGAGCAGTACTTC	CASSASRGPGREQYF
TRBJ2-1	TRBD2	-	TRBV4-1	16	TGCGCCAGCAGCCAAGCACTAGCGGGAGGAGACAATGAGCAGCTCTTC	CASSQALAGGDNEQLF
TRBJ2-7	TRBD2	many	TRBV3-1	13	TGTGCCAGCAAGGCACGGGGGGGGCACGAGCAGTACTTC	CASKARGGHEQYF
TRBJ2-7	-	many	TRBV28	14	TGTGCCAGCACGCCGACAGGCCTGACCTACGAGCAGTACTTC	CASTPTGLTYEQYF
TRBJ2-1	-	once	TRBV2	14	TGCGCCAGCAGTGAACTGTGGGTTTGGGATGGGCAGTTCTTC	CASSELWVWDGQFF
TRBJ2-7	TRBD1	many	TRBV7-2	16	TGTGCCAGCAGCTTAGCGCGGGACAGGGGTAGGAGTGAGCAGTACTTC	CASSLARDRGRSEQYF
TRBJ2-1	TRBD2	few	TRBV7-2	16	TGTGCCAGCAGCCCCCGCTCTAGCGGGAGTACCCATGAGCAGTTCTTC	CASSPRSSGSTHEQFF
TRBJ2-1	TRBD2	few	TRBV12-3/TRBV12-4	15	TGTGCCAGCAGTTTAAAACTAGCGGGAAGTAATGAGCAGTTCTTC	CASSLKLAGSNEQFF
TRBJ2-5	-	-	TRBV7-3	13	TGTGCCAGCAGCGTAATGGTGGGCGAGACCCAGTACTTC	CASSVMVGETQYF
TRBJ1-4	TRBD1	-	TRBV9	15	TGTGCCAGCAGCAGCGAGGGCAGGGGGCAAGAAAAACTGTTTTTT	CASSSEGRGQEKLFF
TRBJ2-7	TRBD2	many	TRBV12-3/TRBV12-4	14	TGTGCCAGCATCGGGGCTAGCGGGACCTACGAGCAGTACTTC	CASIGASGTYEQYF
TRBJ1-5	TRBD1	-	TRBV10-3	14	TGTGCCATCAGTGGAACAGGGGGGAATCAGCCCCAGCATTTT	CAISGTGGNQPQHF
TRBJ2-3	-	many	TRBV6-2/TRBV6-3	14	TGTGCCAGCAGTTACGTACAGGGACCGTATACGCAGTATTTT	CASSYVQGPYTQYF
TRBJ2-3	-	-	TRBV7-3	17	TGTGCCAGCAGCCAAGATCTCAGGGAGTGGGCACCAGATACGCAGTATTTT	CASSQDLREWAPDTQYF
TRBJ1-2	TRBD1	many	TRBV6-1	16	TGTGCCAGCAGTGACTCCAGGGGGGGTGATAACTATGGCTACACCTTC	CASSDSRGGDNYGYTF
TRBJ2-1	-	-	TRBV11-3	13	TGTGCCAGCTTTAGCGGATCCTACAATGAGCAGTTCTTC	CASFSGSYNEQFF
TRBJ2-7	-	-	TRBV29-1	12	TGCAGCGTTATAACAGGGCTCTACGAGCAGTACTTC	CSVITGLYEQYF
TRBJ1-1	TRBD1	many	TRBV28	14	TGTGCCAGCAGTCTCACAGGGGGTGGCACTGAAGCTTTCTTT	CASSLTGGGTEAFF
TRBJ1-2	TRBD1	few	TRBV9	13	TGTGCCAGCAGCCGAGGGGGCGACGGTGGCTACACCTTC	CASSRGGDGGYTF
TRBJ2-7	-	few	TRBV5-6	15	TGTGCCAGCAGCTCCGGGACATCGCCCTTGTACGAGCAGTACTTC	CASSSGTSPLYEQYF
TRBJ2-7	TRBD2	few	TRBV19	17	TGTGCCAGTAGTATAGGAATAGCGGGAGCTGGAACGTTTGAGCAGTACTTC	CASSIGIAGAGTFEQYF
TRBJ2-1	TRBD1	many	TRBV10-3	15	TGTGCCATCAGCGCTACAGGGGGTAACTACAATGAGCAGTTCTTC	CAISATGGNYNEQFF
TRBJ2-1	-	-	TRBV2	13	TGTGCCAGCAAAGACAGGTTTCGGAATGAGCAGTTCTTC	CASKDRFRNEQFF
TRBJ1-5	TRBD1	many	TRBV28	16	TGTGCCAGCACCGGGACAGGGGGTTCAAGCAATCAGCCCCAGCATTTT	CASTGTGGSSNQPQHF
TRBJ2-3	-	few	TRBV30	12	TGTGCCTGGGCTCCACTTGCAGATACGCAGTATTTT	CAWAPLADTQYF
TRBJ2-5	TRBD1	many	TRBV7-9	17	TGTGCCAGCAGCCAAAATTACCAACCTGACAGGGTTGAGACCCAGTACTTC	CASSQNYQPDRVETQYF